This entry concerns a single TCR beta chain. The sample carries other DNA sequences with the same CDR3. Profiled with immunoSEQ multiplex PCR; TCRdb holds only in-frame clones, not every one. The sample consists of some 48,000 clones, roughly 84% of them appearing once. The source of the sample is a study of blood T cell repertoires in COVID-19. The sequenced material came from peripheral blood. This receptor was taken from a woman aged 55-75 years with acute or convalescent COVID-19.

CDR3 in amino acids: CSARQTNTEAFF. The CDR3 nucleotides read TGCAGCGCCCGACAGACCAACACTGAAGCTTTCTTT. V usage is TRBV29-1 and J usage is TRBJ1-1, with D possibly matching TRBD1 (5 bases). This CDR3 region has 12 residues. V dropped 7 bases and J dropped 2 bases, with 11 bases sitting between them. Germline CDR1 is SQVTM and CDR2 is ANQGSEA. The full variable domain, with the rest looked up from reference TRBV29-1 and TRBJ1-1, is SAVISQKPSRDICQRGTSLTIQCQVDSQVTMMFWYRQQPGQSLTLIATANQGSEATYESGFVIDKFPISRPNLTFSTLTVSNMSPEDSSIYLCSARQTNTEAFFGQGTRLTVV.